This T cell receptor (beta chain) was captured in a study of blood T cell repertoires in COVID-19. TCRdb's table, derived via immunoSEQ multiplex PCR, lists solely in-frame clones and lacks some. The sample comprises around 220,000 clones, about 90% of which are singletons, and around 15% rests with the top ten. The CDR3 sequence is 15 residues long. V shed 6 bases, J shed 3 bases, and the junction held 8 bases outside the gene matches. Germline V gene data show CDR1 as MNHEY and CDR2 as SVGAGI. The material sequenced was PBMCs or T cells enriched from blood (not recorded which). The sequence derives from a woman in her forties or fifties with acute COVID-19. The J gene is TRBJ2-7, the V gene TRBV6-5, with 10 bases aligning to TRBD2. CDR3 protein: CASSRTSGSYYEQYF. The CDR3 DNA reads as TGTGCCAGCAGCAGGACTAGCGGATCCTACTACGAGCAGTACTTC.